This TCR beta chain was profiled in a study of blood T cell repertoires in COVID-19 (dated by TCRdb to 2020 to 2022). In terms of the full investigation: The collaborator samples originated in the United States, Italy and Spain and spanned the acute and convalescent phases of COVID-19. Sample metadata almost always included a de-identified subject ID, COVID-19 status, age in years and sex. The repertoires were released in a freely available public database meant as a resource for research on the immune response to SARS-CoV-2. The material from the prospective study consisted of cDNA or gDNA derived from T cells, B-cell-depleted T cells, or PBMCs. Where available, HLA class I and class II types were obtained from metadata supplied by the sample provider rather than from assay-based typing. The dataset comprised deeply sampled blood TCRbeta repertoires from subjects exposed to, actively infected with, or recovered from COVID-19. Samples came from the ongoing ImmuneRACE study (first 160 participants) plus 1,254 subjects from 6 global collaborators. What the research found in general, with its limitations: Clinical and demographic metadata were provided uncurated, with the amount varying by source and participant.

As regards this clone: This receptor's antigen is unknown. No much larger clone is present one base from it, and per-base qualities are unavailable.

In the prospective study, participants were about 18 to 95 years old, resided in 24 geographic areas of the United States, and were enrolled through a virtual design. To assign participants to cohorts, the prospective study relied on clinical history that participants themselves reported in a screening survey and a study questionnaire. Exposed participants had been in contact, within 2 weeks of entering the study, with a person who had a PCR-confirmed or clinician-diagnosed case of COVID-19. Each participant in the prospective study had whole blood, serum and a nasopharyngeal or oropharyngeal swab collected by mobile phlebotomists. Prospective study participants could optionally give additional blood draws and questionnaires over an approximately two-month period. Before DNA extraction, prospective study blood samples were shipped either frozen or at room temperature. TCRbeta CDR3 regions were amplified from genomic DNA using the immunoSEQ Assay, a bias-controlled multiplex PCR. As for the authors' bioinformatics: Within the assay, amplification of reference gene primers was used to estimate how many nucleated cells each sample contained. Sequence reads were collapsed and filtered to measure the absolute abundance of every unique TCRbeta CDR3 rearrangement. For each sample, productive Simpson clonality was calculated as the square root of Simpson's diversity index across productive rearrangements. Here the immuneACCESS table is served through TCRdb, limited to in-frame sequences with V and J called. Missing clones are a known gap in these copies; in checked studies unresolved V genes cover under half, and the rest lacks a known reason. V, J and clone size were drawn from that table, and D and trimming were deduced from the DNA. The sample includes some 200,000 clones, with roughly four fifths observed a single time. Of the sample, around 4.6% falls within the top ten clones.

Ends trimmed: V by 2 bases, J by 4 bases; bases unmatched to a gene: 13. From the cysteine up to the phenylalanine, the CDR3 has a length of 17 residues. The DNA shown is the 51-base CDR3, in frame from base 1. CDR1 and CDR2 were assigned from the germline V gene as SGHDN and FVKESK. This receptor chain uses TRBV14 and TRBJ1-1, with 7 central nucleotides matching TRBD1. This receptor was identified in a woman aged 45 to 65 who had been exposed to COVID-19. Source material: PBMCs or T cells enriched from blood (not recorded which). The nucleotide sequence is given as TGTGCCAGCAGCCAACTTTACGGCAGGGGGGACGGCACTGAAGCTTTCTTT. This yields the protein CASSQLYGRGDGTEAFF.